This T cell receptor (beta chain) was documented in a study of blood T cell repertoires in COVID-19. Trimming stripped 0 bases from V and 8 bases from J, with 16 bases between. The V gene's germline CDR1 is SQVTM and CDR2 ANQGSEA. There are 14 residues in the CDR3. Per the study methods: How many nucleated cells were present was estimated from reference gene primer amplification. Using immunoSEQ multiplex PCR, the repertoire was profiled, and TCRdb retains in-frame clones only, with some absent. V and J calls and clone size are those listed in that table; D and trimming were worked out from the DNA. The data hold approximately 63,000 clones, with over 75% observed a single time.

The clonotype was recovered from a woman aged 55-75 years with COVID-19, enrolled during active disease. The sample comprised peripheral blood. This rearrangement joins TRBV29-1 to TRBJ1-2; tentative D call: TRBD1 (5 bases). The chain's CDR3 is CSVEEVGGASGYTF. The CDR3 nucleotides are TGCAGCGTTGAAGAGGTGGGCGGGGCTAGCGGCTACACCTTC.